This is a list of T cell receptor beta chains from one sample in a study of blood T cell repertoires in COVID-19. Only in-frame clones appear in the TCRdb table, and some are missing; sequencing was by immunoSEQ multiplex PCR. The repertoire has about half a million clones, more than 85% of them found once; the top ten carry just over 8%. Sequenced input: PBMCs or T cells enriched from blood (not recorded which). Receptors originate from a woman aged 55-75 years who had recovered from COVID-19. Both conserved end residues are part of each CDR3. Fields, in order: clone size, V gene, D gene, J gene, CDR3 DNA, CDR3 protein. A D gene is named only where the DNA matches it firmly. Clone size appears in some rows only: once, few, many, or a class for an expanded clone.

.	TRBV5-1	TRBD2	TRBJ2-7	TGCGCCAGCAGCCCCGCGGGGGGGCCTCGGGAGCAGTACTTC	CASSPAGGPREQYF
.	TRBV5-1	.	TRBJ2-1	TGCGCCAGCAGCTTGGCAGGGGCAGGTTTATTGATGTCCTACAATGAGCAGTTCTTC	CASSLAGAGLLMSYNEQFF
.	TRBV7-9	TRBD1	TRBJ1-6	TGTGCCAGCAGCACACAGGGGGCGGCTAATTCACCCCTCCACTTT	CASSTQGAANSPLHF
.	TRBV4-2	TRBD1	TRBJ1-1	TGTGCCAGCAGCCCCATACCCCCCCGGGACAGTTTCACTGAAGCTTTCTTT	CASSPIPPRDSFTEAFF
.	TRBV5-1	.	TRBJ1-4	TGCGCCAGCAGCTTGGGAGGCGCGGGTGAAAAACTGTTTTTT	CASSLGGAGEKLFF
.	TRBV30	.	TRBJ1-6	TGTGCCTGGACAGTGTCATGGGACAAGACACATTCACCCCTCCACTTT	CAWTVSWDKTHSPLHF
once	TRBV4-1	TRBD1	TRBJ1-1	TGCGCCAGCAGCCAACAACAGGGGGCCCTAAATGAAGCTTTCTTT	CASSQQQGALNEAFF
.	TRBV4-1	TRBD2	TRBJ2-1	TGCGCCAGCAGCCAAGTCATAGCGGGGTTTACGAATGAGCAGTTCTTC	CASSQVIAGFTNEQFF
.	TRBV3-1/TRBV3-2	.	TRBJ2-5	TGTGCCAGCAGCCCCCAGGACAGCCCCCGGGCCCAGTACTTC	CASSPQDSPRAQYF
.	TRBV5-1	.	TRBJ2-2	TGCGCCAGCAGCTTTTTTACGAACACCGGGGAGCTGTTTTTT	CASSFFTNTGELFF
.	TRBV7-2	TRBD2	TRBJ2-2	TGTGCCAGCAGCCAGAGGGGGCTGGGTCTAGCGGGGCCTAGGGGGGAGCTGTTTTTT	CASSQRGLGLAGPRGELFF
.	TRBV28	.	TRBJ2-3	TGTGCCAGCAGTTTGAGGATAGTGACAGATACGCAGTATTTT	CASSLRIVTDTQYF
.	TRBV6-1	.	TRBJ2-4	TGTGCCAGCAGTGAATCGGGGACACCGGCGACTCAGTACTTC	CASSESGTPATQYF
once	TRBV18	TRBD1	TRBJ2-3	TGTGCCAGCTCACCCTTCGGGACAGGGGGCACAGATACGCAGTATTTT	CASSPFGTGGTDTQYF
.	TRBV27	.	TRBJ1-5	TGTGCCAGCAGTTCCGCAGTTAATCAGCCCCAGCATTTT	CASSSAVNQPQHF